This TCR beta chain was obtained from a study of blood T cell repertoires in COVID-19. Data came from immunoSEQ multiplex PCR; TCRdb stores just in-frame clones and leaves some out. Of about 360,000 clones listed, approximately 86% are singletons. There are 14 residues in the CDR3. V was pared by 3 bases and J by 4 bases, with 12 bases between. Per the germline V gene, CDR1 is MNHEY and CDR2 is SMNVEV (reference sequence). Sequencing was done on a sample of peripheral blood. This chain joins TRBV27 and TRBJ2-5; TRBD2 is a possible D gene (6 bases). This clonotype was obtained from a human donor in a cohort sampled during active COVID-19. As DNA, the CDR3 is TGTGCCAGCAGTTTTGTTGGGCGGGGAGAGACCCAGTACTTC. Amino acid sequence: CASSFVGRGETQYF.